Included here is one TCR beta chain sequence, with context. What it binds is not known. Some clones are missing from TCRdb's copy, which holds only in-frame ones; the method was immunoSEQ multiplex PCR. The sample has 60,000 or so clones; about 90% are singletons. Autoimmune disease history or systemic immunosuppression was exclusionary. Samples were taken at baseline and on day 1 of cycles 4 and 7. The data were obtained in a study of OX40 agonist ivuxolimab in advanced cancers. Points from the study as a whole: Also present in some nonresponders was a low level of normalized T-cell clonal expansion.

The CDR3 length is 16 residues. Deletions cut 3 bases from V and 10 bases from J, with 19 bases between. Germline V gene lookup returns CDR1 MDHEN and CDR2 SYDVKM. The material was CD4+ or CD8+ T cells sorted from blood, obtained in a trial of the OX40 agonist ivuxolimab. The sequence derives from an adult with an advanced solid tumor such as melanoma, head and neck, liver or kidney cancer. The chain carries TRBV28 and TRBJ1-6; TRBD1 might be the D (6 bases). In DNA form, the CDR3 reads TGTGCCAGCAGTTTCGTTGCGACAGGCTCGGGCTCACCCCTCCACTTT. This gives the protein CASSFVATGSGSPLHF.